This TCR beta chain was found in a study of Tregs in tolerant kidney transplant recipients. Study-level findings and limits: Biological reproducibility was not directly addressed in this study.

As for this clone: The antigen is unknown.

The data were produced by immunoSEQ multiplex PCR, yet TCRdb's version contains in-frame clones alone and is incomplete. The table records around 50,000 clones, around four fifths of them present only once. From germline, CDR1 is SNHLY and CDR2 FYNNEI. This CDR3 contains 13 residues. V lost 8 bases and J 12 bases, leaving 23 bases between the germline ends. The V call is TRBV2, the J call TRBJ2-7, with D possibly being TRBD2 (5 bases). The source of this sequence is a human donor in good health. The sequencing input was CD4+ T cells from blood. The CDR3 DNA follows: TGTGCCAGCGTCGGTCTCCCGGGAAGAATTAGGTACTTC. It yields the protein CASVGLPGRIRYF.